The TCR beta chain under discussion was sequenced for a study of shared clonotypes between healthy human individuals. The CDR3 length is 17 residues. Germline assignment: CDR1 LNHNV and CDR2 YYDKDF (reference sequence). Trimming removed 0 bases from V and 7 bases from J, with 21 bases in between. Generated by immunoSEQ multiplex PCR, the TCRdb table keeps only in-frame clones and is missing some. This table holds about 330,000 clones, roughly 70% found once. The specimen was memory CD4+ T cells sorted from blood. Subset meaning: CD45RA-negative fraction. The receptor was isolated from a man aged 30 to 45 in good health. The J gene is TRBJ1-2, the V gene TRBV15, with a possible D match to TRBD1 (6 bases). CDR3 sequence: CATSRDSREGGSSGYTF. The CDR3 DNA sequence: TGTGCCACCAGCAGAGATTCCCGCGAGGGGGGGAGCTCTGGCTACACCTTC.